This T cell receptor beta chain was identified in a study of neurological immune-mediated disorders (dated by TCRdb to about 2019). In the study overall: Peripheral blood TCR-beta repertoires from patients with HTLV-I-associated myelopathy (HAM/TSP), patients with multiple sclerosis, and healthy controls were compared in the study using UMI-based sequencing. Alongside PBMC samples, the set of around 99 TCR-beta libraries contained longitudinal samples, technical triplicates, and paired CD4+ and CD8+ T-cell subsets that had been sorted. Of the 65 to 70 subjects in the cohort, some 15 were HAM/TSP patients, some 35 were multiple sclerosis patients, and 20 were healthy controls.

Paper-wide results and their limitations: TCR clonal expansion was highest in HAM/TSP patients and lowest in MS patients, with MS patients falling below even healthy controls. No identical CDR3 amino acid sequences were found to be shared among expanded clones across subjects, suggesting that TCR-beta repertoires were private in all groups.

cDNA was synthesized by template-switch 5'RACE using a primer carrying a 10-nucleotide random unique molecular identifier by which each TCR transcript was tagged. Every sequencing run yielded over 180 million TCR-beta sequences covering 15-18 subjects. The RNeasy kit was used for extraction of total RNA. Using the KAPA Real-time Library Amplification kit, TCR-beta VDJ regions were amplified with primers for the TCR constant region and the 5'RACE anchor. A first PCR added sample indexes and Illumina adaptors, after which a second PCR increased the library yield. The roughly 650 bp TCR product was size-selected on a 2% E-gel SizeSelection system after Ampure bead purification. Before pooling, library quality was checked on a Bioanalyzer, concentration was measured with Qubit, and libraries were quantified with the Kapa Library Quantification kit. An Illumina HiSeq 2500 sequenced the libraries paired-end 2 x 150 bp. To increase sequence diversity, about 25-31% phiX was spiked into each library pool. The source study handled its data this way. Quality-filtered reads were processed with the UMI-based MiGEC pipeline, which removed over 80% of raw TCR sequences during error correction. VDJ genes were aligned to IMGT germline references, and each clonotype was defined by a unique CDR3 amino acid sequence together with V-J genes. VDJtools evaluated clonal expansion, Shannon diversity and CDR3 relatedness (CalcPairwiseDistances, ClusterSamples); CLCbio workbench built phylogenetic trees. Clones with at least 8 unique UMIs were defined as expanded, with this threshold being based on coefficient-of-variation modelling across technical triplicates. The raw public data were reprocessed by TCRdb itself: fastp quality trimming at Q25, MiXCR clonotype calling, in-frame beta chains only. Rows with a matching CDR3 protein are joined into one entry that keeps the most common DNA and genes. TCRdb assigned the V and J calls; the authors' analysis was not used. Within this sample are more than 70,000 distinct CDR3 sequences, with about a tenth of them counted one time only. Around 2% of the sample is taken by the ten largest.

The healthy controls were volunteers from blood banks in Maryland, USA. Unsorted PBMC libraries were generated from 2 million PBMCs stored in RNAlater at -80 °C until RNA extraction. Peripheral blood was subjected to Ficoll-Hypaque density gradient centrifugation to isolate PBMCs, which were then cryopreserved in liquid nitrogen. Via the germline V gene, CDR1 is SGDLS and CDR2 YYNGEE. From cysteine to phenylalanine, the CDR3 is 15 amino acids long. Only CDR3 DNA is held: 45 bases, read in frame from base 1. The junction shows trimming of 4 bases on V and 6 bases on J, and the gene matches do not reach 10 bases of it. This clonotype was picked up many times. Its antigen is still unknown. The input lacks base qualities; no much larger clone sits a single base away.

The material sequenced was PBMCs. The receptor was isolated from a man aged 40-49 years in good health. The receptor chain draws on TRBV9 and TRBJ2-7; a stretch of 10 junction bases matches TRBD2. The base sequence is TGTGCCAGCAGCCCCCAACTAGCGGGAATAACCGAGCAGTACTTC. It specifies CASSPQLAGITEQYF.